This T cell receptor (beta chain) was identified during a study of beta chain features in type 1 diabetes. In the study overall: Age, gender and cell yields were alike across patients and healthy donors. Study-wide results and caveats: The analysis here could not establish whether HLA type shapes TCRB rearrangement. Naive, central memory and Treg TCRB repertoires seemed to resemble each other more closely in patients than they did in healthy donors.

As for this clone: Its antigen is unknown.

Sequenced material consisted of expressed TCRB transcripts (all of the isolated RNA was reverse transcribed). Method: immunoSEQ multiplex PCR; TCRdb's copy keeps in-frame clones and lacks some. The sample lists roughly 140,000 clones, around 10% seen once, with 2% to 2.5% in the top ten. The CDR3 runs to 16 residues. CDR1 and CDR2 from the germline V gene are ENHRY and SYGVKD. After removal of 6 bases from V and 0 bases from J, the junction contained 9 bases not matched to a gene. The J gene is TRBJ2-3, the V gene TRBV10-3; 7 bases match TRBD1. Sequenced sample: central memory CD4+ T cells from blood. This TCR came from a man aged 18-30 years in good health. CDR3 amino acids: CAISAKTGMSTDTQYF. CDR3 DNA: TGTGCCATCAGCGCCAAGACAGGGATGAGCACAGATACGCAGTATTTT.